This TCR beta chain is from a study of blood T cell repertoires in COVID-19. Germline lookup yields CDR1 LGHDT and CDR2 YNNKEL (reference sequence). V dropped 5 bases and J dropped 3; count of bases not matched to a gene: 12. This CDR3 is built from 16 residues. Source study methods: Researchers report that nucleated cell counts were estimated from reference gene primer amplification. Produced via immunoSEQ multiplex PCR; TCRdb's table is partial and in-frame only. Clonal size and the V and J genes are those of that table, whereas D and trimming came from the DNA. Altogether roughly 290,000 clones are present, about 89% being singletons, with the ten largest covering 12%.

The sequence was obtained from an older woman with acute or convalescent COVID-19. The sample comprised peripheral blood. The chain links TRBV3-1 (or the pseudogene TRBV3-2) to TRBJ2-7; 8 bases line up with TRBD2. In DNA, the CDR3 is TGTGCCAGCAGCTCCCGTCCGGGGGGGATTTTCTACGAGCAGTACTTC. Protein product: CASSSRPGGIFYEQYF.